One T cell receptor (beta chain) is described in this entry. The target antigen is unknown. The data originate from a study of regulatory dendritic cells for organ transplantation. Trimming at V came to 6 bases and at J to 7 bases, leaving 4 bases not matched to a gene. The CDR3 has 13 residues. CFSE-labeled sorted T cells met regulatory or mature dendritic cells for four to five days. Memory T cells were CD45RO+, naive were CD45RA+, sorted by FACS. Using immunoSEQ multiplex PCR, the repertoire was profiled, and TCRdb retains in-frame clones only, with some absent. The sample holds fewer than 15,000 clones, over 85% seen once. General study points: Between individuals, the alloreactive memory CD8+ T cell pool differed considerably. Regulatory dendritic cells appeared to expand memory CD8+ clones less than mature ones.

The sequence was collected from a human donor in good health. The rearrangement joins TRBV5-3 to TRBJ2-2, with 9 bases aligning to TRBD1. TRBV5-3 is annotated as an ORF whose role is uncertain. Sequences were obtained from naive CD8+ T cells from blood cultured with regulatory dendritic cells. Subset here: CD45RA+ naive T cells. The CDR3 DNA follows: TGTGCCAGAAAGGGACAGGGCGTCGGGGAGCTGTTTTTT. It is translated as CARKGQGVGELFF.